The next 23 T cell receptor beta chains were all read from a single sample in a study of glioma-infiltrating T cells after dendritic cell vaccination. The repertoire was sequenced with immunoSEQ multiplex PCR; TCRdb's copy has only in-frame clones and lacks some. Of under 100,000 clones in the sample, more than 75% are singletons; the top ten hold around 2.9%. The sequencing used blood, collected before dendritic cell vaccination. All receptors come from a human donor with glioblastoma.

The chain has TRBV7-2 and TRBJ2-7, with 7 bases fitting TRBD1. V lost 4 bases, J lost 2 bases, and 5 bases stayed unmatched. This CDR3 spans 14 amino acids. Germline V gene lookup returns CDR1 SGHTA and CDR2 FQGNSA. The CDR3 protein is CASSSQGKAYEQYF. Written as DNA, the CDR3 is TGTGCCAGCAGCTCACAGGGGAAGGCCTACGAGCAGTACTTC. Drawing the rest from reference TRBV7-2 and TRBJ2-7, the complete variable domain is GAGVSQSPSNKVTEKGKDVELRCDPISGHTALYWYRQSLGQGLEFLIYFQGNSAPDKSGLPSDRFSAERTGGSVSTLTIQRTQQEDSAVYLCASSSQGKAYEQYFGPGTRLTVT.

This chain joins TRBV7-9 and TRBJ2-5; TRBD2 might be the D (7 bases). The CDR3 spans 18 residues. V shed 0 bases and J shed 1 base, with 18 bases lying between them. The V gene's germline CDR1 is SEHNR and CDR2 FQNEAQ (reference sequence). In DNA form, the CDR3 reads TGTGCCAGCAGCTTAGCCCGCGTCGCGGGGGACATCCAAGAGACCCAGTACTTC. This translates into CASSLARVAGDIQETQYF.

J is TRBJ1-5 and V is TRBV30, with D maybe TRBD1 (6 bases). Per germline, CDR1 GTSNPN and CDR2 SVGIG (reference sequence). The CDR3 runs 15 residues. Trimming left V 5 bases short and J 2 bases short, with 16 bases between. The CDR3 coding sequence is TGTGCCTGGTCTGGACAGTCCATAGGCAATCAGCCCCAGCATTTT. Amino acids: CAWSGQSIGNQPQHF. Supplemented by reference TRBV30 and TRBJ1-5, the full variable domain reads SQTIHQWPATLVQPVGSPLSLECTVEGTSNPNLYWYRQAAGRGLQLLFYSVGIGQISSEVPQNLSASRPQDRQFILSSKKLLLSDSGFYLCAWSGQSIGNQPQHFGDGTRLSIL.

V and J are TRBV20-1 and TRBJ2-3; TRBD1 matches 7 bases. There are 11 residues in the CDR3. The trim removed 4 bases at V and 6 bases at J, leaving 1 base unmatched. The germline V gene has CDR1 DFQATT and CDR2 SNEGSKA (reference sequence). In DNA, the CDR3 is TGCAGTGCTAAGGGGGCGGATACGCAGTATTTT. It yields the protein CSAKGADTQYF.

The J gene is TRBJ2-5, the V gene TRBV2; D not certain. With 7 bases removed from V and 5 bases from J, the gap between germline ends came to 14 bases. Per germline, CDR1 SNHLY and CDR2 FYNNEI. The CDR3 consists of 13 residues. The CDR3 region has the DNA TGTGCCAGCACCGGTCCTCGGTGGGAGACCCAGTACTTC. It is translated as CASTGPRWETQYF. Full variable domain (outside the CDR3, taken from reference TRBV2 and TRBJ2-5): EPEVTQTPSHQVTQMGQEVILRCVPISNHLYFYWYRQILGQKVEFLVSFYNNEISEKSEIFDDQFSVERPDGSNFTLKIRSTKLEDSAMYFCASTGPRWETQYFGPGTRLLVL.

The chain couples TRBV5-1 to TRBJ2-7; possible D gene TRBD1, 6 bases. The CDR3 is made up of 14 amino acids. Germline V gene sequence: CDR1 SGHRS, CDR2 YFSETQ. V was trimmed by 0 bases and J by 4 bases, leaving 11 bases between them. CDR3 sequence (DNA): TGCGCCAGCAGCTTGGGGGGGCAGATATACGAGCAGTACTTC. Protein product: CASSLGGQIYEQYF.

This chain's CDR3 is CASSPLGREQYF. The CDR3 DNA sequence: TGTGCCAGCAGCCCCCTGGGGCGGGAGCAGTACTTC. The chain has TRBV5-6 and TRBJ2-7; possible D gene TRBD1, 5 bases. Trimming cost V 4 bases and J 7 bases, with 12 bases left between them. CDR1 SGHDT and CDR2 YYEEEE come from the germline V gene. The CDR3 is 12 amino acids.

The rearrangement links TRBV29-1 to TRBJ2-5; 7 nucleotides match TRBD1. V shed 5 bases, J shed 11 bases, and the junction held 8 bases outside the gene matches. Germline V lookup: CDR1 SQVTM, CDR2 ANQGSEA. The CDR3 sequence is 11 residues long. CDR3 sequence (DNA): TGCAGCGTTTCCGACAGGGAAGGGCAGTACTTC. This codes for CSVSDREGQYF. Full variable domain (missing parts from reference TRBV29-1 and TRBJ2-5): SAVISQKPSRDICQRGTSLTIQCQVDSQVTMMFWYRQQPGQSLTLIATANQGSEATYESGFVIDKFPISRPNLTFSTLTVSNMSPEDSSIYLCSVSDREGQYFGPGTRLLVL.

This chain connects TRBV12-5 to TRBJ2-1; possible D gene TRBD1, 5 bases. Trimming pared 2 bases from V and 12 bases from J, leaving 17 bases between. The CDR3 totals 14 residues. Germline loops: CDR1 LGHNT, CDR2 FRNRAP. CDR3 nucleotide sequence: TGTGCTAGTGGTTTGTCACCCCCGACAGTCCGGCAGTTCTTC. Its protein product is CASGLSPPTVRQFF.

J is TRBJ2-7 and V is TRBV15; tentative D call: TRBD2 (5 bases). Germline V gene sequence: CDR1 LNHNV, CDR2 YYDKDF (reference sequence). With 6 bases removed from V and 2 bases from J, the gap between germline ends came to 11 bases. The CDR3 has 13 residues. The CDR3 DNA reads TGTGCCACCAGTAGGGAGTATGCCTACGAGCAGTACTTC. It encodes CATSREYAYEQYF.

The genes are TRBV7-9 and TRBJ2-6; D perhaps matches TRBD2 (5 bases). Trimming removed 4 bases from V and 3 bases from J, with 22 bases in between. This CDR3 region has 19 residues. The germline gives CDR1 SEHNR, CDR2 FQNEAQ (reference sequence). This CDR3 reads CASSSRDSAKALGANVLTF. CDR3 coding DNA: TGTGCCAGCAGCTCCCGCGATAGCGCAAAGGCCCTTGGGGCCAACGTCCTGACTTTC.

The chain links TRBV2 to TRBJ2-7, with 7 bases identical to TRBD2. From germline, CDR1 is SNHLY and CDR2 FYNNEI. The CDR3 is 14 residues long. V shed 6 bases, J shed 6 bases, and the junction held 11 bases outside the gene matches. CDR3 DNA: TGTGCCAGCAGAGATAGCGGGTGGGACGGCGAGCAGTACTTC. Protein product: CASRDSGWDGEQYF.

This chain connects TRBV4-2 to TRBJ2-2; 12 nucleotides align to TRBD2. This CDR3 comprises 18 residues. Germline trimming cut 1 base from V and 6 bases from J; bases unmatched to any gene: 9. Germline V gene lookup returns CDR1 LGHNA and CDR2 YNFKEQ. The CDR3 sequence is CASSQVVLAGGQAGELFF. CDR3 DNA sequence: TGTGCCAGCAGCCAAGTAGTTCTAGCGGGGGGGCAAGCCGGGGAGCTGTTTTTT.

The chain employs TRBV12-5 and TRBJ1-2, with a tentative D call TRBD1 (6 bases). The CDR3 has 14 residues. Germline V gene data show CDR1 as LGHNT and CDR2 as FRNRAP. Trimming took off 6 bases at V and 7 bases at J, with 18 bases between the two ends. The CDR3 nucleotides read TGTGCTAGTGGACTTCAGTTAACAGGGAGTGGCTACACCTTC. Translated: CASGLQLTGSGYTF. The full variable domain, completed using reference TRBV12-5 and TRBJ1-2, is DARVTQTPRHKVTEMGQEVTMRCQPILGHNTVFWYRQTMMQGLELLAYFRNRAPLDDSGMPKDRFSAEMPDATLATLKIQPSEPRDSAVYFCASGLQLTGSGYTFGSGTRLTVV.

The chain has TRBV11-2 and TRBJ2-1; D remains unclear. There are 16 residues in the CDR3. The germline V gene has CDR1 SGHAT and CDR2 FQNNGV. V was clipped by 5 bases and J by 7 bases, with 21 bases between them. The CDR3 protein is CASSLPGSGVGNEQFF. The CDR3 bases are TGTGCCAGCAGCCTCCCCGGCTCAGGCGTCGGAAATGAGCAGTTCTTC.

The chain has TRBV5-1 and TRBJ2-1; maybe TRBD2 (5 bases). In germline, CDR1 is SGHRS, CDR2 YFSETQ. Trimming cost V 3 bases and J 2 bases, with 15 bases left between them. The CDR3 runs 16 residues. The CDR3 DNA reads as TGCGCCAGCAGCTCGACCGGGGATGGCACCTACAATGAGCAGTTCTTC. It yields the protein CASSSTGDGTYNEQFF.

The chain carries TRBV27 and TRBJ2-7, with a possible D match to TRBD2 (6 bases). Between the trimmed V and J ends, which lost 6 bases and 4 bases, there was a span of 22 bases. CDR1 MNHEY and CDR2 SMNVEV come from the germline V gene (reference sequence). This CDR3 is built from 16 residues. The CDR3 DNA reads as TGTGCCAGCAGGGAGTGGCAGGGAGGTTTACGGTACGAGCAGTACTTC. Translating it yields CASREWQGGLRYEQYF.

This rearrangement joins TRBV19 to TRBJ1-1, with 9 positions matching TRBD1. The CDR3 length is 16 residues. CDR1 and CDR2 from the germline V gene are LNHDA and SQIVND (reference sequence). V shed 1 base and J 4 bases; nucleotides not matched to a gene: 7. CDR3 nucleotide sequence: TGTGCCAGTAGTATAGTAACAGGGGGCGTCTCCACTGAAGCTTTCTTT. Amino acids: CASSIVTGGVSTEAFF.

The table lists this clone with a few counts. The genes are TRBV5-1 and TRBJ1-5; 7 bases match TRBD1. V gave up 3 bases and J gave up 3 bases; unmatched junction bases: 9. The germline CDR1 and CDR2 sequences are SGHRS and YFSETQ. The length of the CDR3 is 16 residues. In DNA form, the CDR3 reads TGCGCCAGCAGCTCCCACCGAGGGGGCTCCAATCAGCCCCAGCATTTT. This sequence encodes CASSSHRGGSNQPQHF.

V gene TRBV5-1 combines with J gene TRBJ2-5, with no clear D. Germline V gene lookup returns CDR1 SGHRS and CDR2 YFSETQ. This CDR3 contains 14 residues. The V end was cut by 0 bases, the J end by 1 base, with 7 bases between. The CDR3 DNA follows: TGCGCCAGCAGCTTGGGAACAGTCCAAGAGACCCAGTACTTC. This encodes CASSLGTVQETQYF.

The chain carries TRBV5-1 and TRBJ2-3, with 11 bases identical to TRBD2. CDR1 and CDR2 from the germline V gene are SGHRS and YFSETQ. With V trimmed by 0 bases and J by 4 bases, 7 bases remained unmatched. The CDR3 is 17 residues long. The DNA for the CDR3 is TGCGCCAGCAGCTTGGGCCGTAGCGGGAGGGATCCAGATACGCAGTATTTT. Translation: CASSLGRSGRDPDTQYF.

The rearrangement joins TRBV12-5 to TRBJ1-2; 7 nucleotides align to TRBD1. J gave up 2 bases and V 5 bases, and 5 bases lay outside the gene matches. The CDR3 runs to 14 residues. Germline loops: CDR1 LGHNT, CDR2 FRNRAP. CDR3 protein: CASGTIQGNYGYTF. CDR3 bases: TGTGCTAGTGGTACCATACAGGGGAACTATGGCTACACCTTC.

The chain couples TRBV11-1 to TRBJ2-2; possibly TRBD2 for D (5 bases). Germline CDR1 and CDR2: SGHAT and FQDESV (reference sequence). This CDR3 has 14 residues. V was trimmed by 1 base and J by 7 bases, leaving 10 bases between them. The chain's CDR3 is CASSLVSGGGELFF. The CDR3 DNA follows: TGTGCCAGCAGCTTAGTATCCGGAGGCGGGGAGCTGTTTTTT. The whole variable domain, filled in from reference TRBV11-1 and TRBJ2-2, reads EAEVAQSPRYKITEKSQAVAFWCDPISGHATLYWYRQILGQGPELLVQFQDESVVDDSQLPKDRFSAERLKGVDSTLKIQPAELGDSAMYLCASSLVSGGGELFFGEGSRLTVL.